These T cell receptor beta chains were read from a single sample in a study of blood T cell repertoires in COVID-19. Here immunoSEQ multiplex PCR was the method, and the copy in TCRdb shows in-frame clones only, minus some. The sample lists approximately 220,000 clones, around 81% occurring once. Input material: PBMCs or T cells enriched from blood (not recorded which). Receptor source: a woman in her forties with acute COVID-19. CDR3s include the opening cysteine and the closing phenylalanine or tryptophan. A D gene is named only where the DNA matches it firmly. Only part of the rows carry a size: once, few, many, or a class if the clone is expanded.

d_gene	v_gene	abundance	j_gene	CDR3nt	CDR3aa
.	TRBV5-5	.	TRBJ1-3	TGTGCCAGCAGCTTGGAAGCTTTTCGATCTGGAAACACCATATATTTT	CASSLEAFRSGNTIYF
.	TRBV19	.	TRBJ2-2	TGTGCCAGTAGTATAGGAGTCGGGGAGCTGTTTTTT	CASSIGVGELFF
TRBD1	TRBV9	.	TRBJ2-2	TGTGCCAGCACCTCAACACAGGGGGCTGCCGGGGAGCTGTTTTTT	CASTSTQGAAGELFF
TRBD1	TRBV5-1	.	TRBJ1-5	TGCGCCAGCAGCTTGGCAGGGGGGAGCAATCAGCCCCAGCATTTT	CASSLAGGSNQPQHF
.	TRBV20-1	.	TRBJ1-6	TGCAGTGCTAGTGGTTCTGGGGACACTTATAATTCACCCCTCCACTTT	CSASGSGDTYNSPLHF
.	TRBV21-1	.	TRBJ2-7	TGTGCCGACCGGGACAGCACCTACGAGCAGTACTTC	CADRDSTYEQYF
TRBD1	TRBV7-9	once	TRBJ2-7	TGTGCCAGCAGCCTTCCCGGGACAGGGGTGTACGAGCAGTACTTC	CASSLPGTGVYEQYF
TRBD2	TRBV29-1	once	TRBJ2-7	TGCAGCGTTGTTCCCGGGACTAGCTCCTACGAGCAGTACTTC	CSVVPGTSSYEQYF
TRBD2	TRBV30	.	TRBJ2-5	TGTGCCTGGACTAGCGGGGGTGGGGGAGAGACCCAGTACTTC	CAWTSGGGGETQYF
.	TRBV5-4	.	TRBJ1-1	TGTGCCAGCAGCTTGCCGGGACACCTGAACACTGAAGCTTTCTTT	CASSLPGHLNTEAFF